These 32 T cell receptor beta chains originate from one sample sequenced in a study of blood T cell repertoires in COVID-19. The repertoire was sequenced with immunoSEQ multiplex PCR; TCRdb's copy has only in-frame clones and lacks some. The table records roughly 81,000 clones, roughly four fifths of them present only once. The sample was peripheral blood. The source is a woman aged 70 to 79 with acute or convalescent COVID-19.

The V gene is TRBV7-2, the J gene TRBJ1-3, with D unresolved. Looked up from germline, CDR1 is SGHTA and CDR2 is FQGNSA. The CDR3 has 17 residues. The V end lost 4 bases, the J end lost 0 bases, and 16 bases lay between the germline ends. CDR3 sequence: CASSSPRQAISGNTIYF. The CDR3 DNA reads TGTGCCAGCAGCTCCCCCCGGCAGGCGATCTCTGGAAACACCATATATTTT.

The chain combines TRBV6-5 with TRBJ1-2; unclear D gene. Germline V gene data show CDR1 as MNHEY and CDR2 as SVGAGI. CDR3 length: 14 amino acids. Between the trimmed V and J ends, which lost 2 bases and 7 bases, there was a span of 14 bases. CDR3 DNA sequence: TGTGCCAGCAGTTACACCGCCGTGCGTTCTGGCTACACCTTC. Its protein is CASSYTAVRSGYTF.

The V and J genes are TRBV6-5 and TRBJ1-4; TRBD1 matches 8 bases. Germline loops: CDR1 MNHEY, CDR2 SVGAGI. The CDR3 has 14 residues. V gave up 6 bases and J gave up 7 bases; unmatched junction bases: 7. The CDR3 sequence is CASRKDRGSEKLFF. The CDR3 DNA is TGTGCCAGCAGGAAAGACAGGGGAAGTGAAAAACTGTTTTTT.

This chain uses TRBV6-5 with TRBJ1-2, with D possibly TRBD1 on 6 matching bases. Germline CDR1 MNHEY, CDR2 SVGAGI. The ends were cut back, 6 bases at V and 4 bases at J, with 15 bases in the middle. The CDR3 sequence is 14 residues long. CDR3 residues: CASSSDSTLYGYTF. In DNA form, the CDR3 reads TGTGCCAGCAGCTCGGACAGTACACTCTATGGCTACACCTTC.

The chain joins TRBV24-1 to TRBJ2-5; perhaps TRBD1 as D (6 bases). In germline, CDR1 is KGHDR, CDR2 SFDVKD. The ends were cut back, 2 bases at V and 4 bases at J, with 19 bases in the middle. This CDR3 has 17 residues. CDR3 sequence: CATSDSRDISAPETQYF. The CDR3 DNA follows: TGTGCCACCAGTGATTCCCGGGACATTTCGGCGCCAGAGACCCAGTACTTC.

The genes are TRBV5-6 and TRBJ2-7; 9 positions agree with TRBD1. The CDR3 covers 14 residues. Losses at the gene ends were 4 bases for V and 3 bases for J; bases not matched to a gene: 5. The germline gives CDR1 SGHDT, CDR2 YYEEEE. CDR3 DNA sequence: TGTGCCAGCAGCCGGACAGGGGAAATCTACGAGCAGTACTTC. Its translation: CASSRTGEIYEQYF.

The rearrangement joins TRBV25-1 to TRBJ1-1, with D unresolved. Germline-derived CDR1 and CDR2 are MGHDK and SYGVNS. The germline V and J ends were trimmed by 8 bases and 1 base, with 5 bases remaining between them. This CDR3 spans 11 amino acids. The CDR3 sequence is CASGRNTEAFF. Here the CDR3 DNA reads TGTGCCAGCGGGAGGAACACTGAAGCTTTCTTT.

The rearrangement links TRBV5-6 to TRBJ2-7, with a possible D match to TRBD1 (6 bases). Per the germline V gene, CDR1 is SGHDT and CDR2 is YYEEEE. The CDR3 length is 13 residues. Deletions cut 5 bases from V and 4 bases from J, with 13 bases between. CDR3 sequence reads: CASRRFQGYEQYF. In DNA form, the CDR3 reads TGTGCCAGCAGAAGGTTTCAGGGGTACGAGCAGTACTTC.

The chain couples TRBV25-1 to TRBJ1-2; maybe TRBD1 (5 bases). The CDR3 spans 13 residues. In germline, CDR1 is MGHDK, CDR2 SYGVNS. Trimming removed 3 bases from V and 7 bases from J, with 12 bases in between. As DNA, the CDR3 is TGTGCCAGCAGTGATTTCGAGGACACTGGCTACACCTTC. Its translation is CASSDFEDTGYTF.

This rearrangement joins TRBV19 to TRBJ1-2; D possibly corresponds to TRBD1 (5 bases). The CDR3 spans 13 residues. Trimming took off 3 bases at V and 5 bases at J, with 10 bases between the two ends. Germline lookup yields CDR1 LNHDA and CDR2 SQIVND (reference sequence). CDR3 residues: CASSMDTEYGYTF. The CDR3 DNA reads TGTGCCAGTAGTATGGACACCGAGTATGGCTACACCTTC.

This clone was recorded a few times. This chain connects TRBV12-3 or TRBV12-4 to TRBJ2-1; 8 bases agree with TRBD1. The CDR3 is 13 amino acids. Trimming at V came to 5 bases and at J to 7 bases, leaving 4 bases not matched to a gene. CDR3 sequence: CASSPRTGNEQFF. Here the CDR3 DNA reads TGTGCCAGCAGTCCTCGGACAGGGAATGAGCAGTTCTTC.

The V gene is TRBV25-1, the J gene TRBJ2-3, with 9 nucleotides matching TRBD1. The CDR3 has 15 amino acids. Germline loops: CDR1 MGHDK, CDR2 SYGVNS. J was trimmed by 3 bases and V by 3 bases; bases with no gene match: 4. CDR3 in DNA: TGTGCCAGCAGTGACGGGACAGGGTCGACAGATACGCAGTATTTT. This translates into CASSDGTGSTDTQYF.

The chain carries TRBV30 and TRBJ1-4; D is unclear. Deletions cut 2 bases from V and 8 bases from J, with 15 bases between. The CDR3 length is 14 residues. Germline V CDR1 and CDR2: GTSNPN, SVGIG (reference sequence). This chain's CDR3 is CAWSSRVRSEKLFF. In DNA form, the CDR3 reads TGTGCCTGGAGTAGCCGGGTTAGAAGCGAAAAACTGTTTTTT.

CDR3 sequence reads: CASSLSNSPLHF. The CDR3 DNA is TGTGCCAGCAGCCTTTCTAATTCACCCCTCCACTTT. The rearrangement links TRBV5-5 to TRBJ1-6; unclear D gene. The germline V and J ends were trimmed by 4 bases and 6 bases, with 5 bases remaining between them. The germline V gene encodes CDR1 SGHKS and CDR2 YYEKEE (reference sequence). There are 12 residues in the CDR3.

The chain combines TRBV11-2 with TRBJ1-2, with 7 bases matching TRBD1. Germline CDR1 SGHAT, CDR2 FQNNGV. V trimming: 4 bases; J trimming: 5 bases; junction bases outside the gene matches: 4. The CDR3 runs to 13 residues. CDR3 sequence: CASSSPGGYGYTF. The CDR3 nucleotides are TGTGCCAGCAGCTCTCCAGGGGGGTATGGCTACACCTTC.

This clone appeared once. The chain is built from TRBV5-1 and TRBJ1-4, with D maybe TRBD1 (5 bases). The V gene's germline CDR1 is SGHRS and CDR2 YFSETQ. V gave up 9 bases and J gave up 2 bases, with 17 bases separating them. The CDR3 runs 15 residues. The CDR3 loop is CATSSTGSTNEKLFF. Here the CDR3 DNA reads TGCGCCACCTCAAGTACAGGATCCACTAATGAAAAACTGTTTTTT.

This clone was detected a few times. The chain couples TRBV29-1 to TRBJ1-1, with D unresolved. Germline-derived CDR1 and CDR2 are SQVTM and ANQGSEA. Trimming shortened V by 3 bases and J by 8 bases, and 13 bases separated the two germline ends. The CDR3 has 12 residues. CDR3 bases: TGCAGCGTTGATGGCGGGCTGACGGAAGCTTTCTTT. Translated, it gives CSVDGGLTEAFF.

This rearrangement joins TRBV10-2 to TRBJ2-7, with a tentative D call TRBD2 (6 bases). V lost 3 bases and J 6 bases, leaving 9 bases between the germline ends. This CDR3 is 12 amino acids long. Germline V CDR1 and CDR2: WSHSY, SAAADI. As DNA, the CDR3 is TGCGCCAGCAGTGAATTGGGGGGCGAGCAGTACTTC. It encodes CASSELGGEQYF.

V usage is TRBV7-2 and J usage is TRBJ1-2; 8 bases agree with TRBD1. J gave up 4 bases and V 1 base, and 5 bases lay outside the gene matches. This CDR3 contains 15 residues. Looked up from germline, CDR1 is SGHTA and CDR2 is FQGNSA. DNA of the CDR3: TGTGCCAGCAGCTTAGTCCCAGGGGGCGCCTATGGCTACACCTTC. Protein product: CASSLVPGGAYGYTF.

The rearrangement uses TRBV7-2 and TRBJ2-7, with D perhaps TRBD2 (6 bases). This CDR3 contains 14 residues. V was clipped by 1 base and J by 6 bases, with 13 bases between them. Germline CDR1 and CDR2: SGHTA and FQGNSA. This CDR3 reads CASSLGRVGGEQYF. The DNA for the CDR3 is TGTGCCAGCAGCTTAGGGAGGGTAGGAGGCGAGCAGTACTTC.

The CDR3 sequence: CASSFVQGANEKLFF. The DNA for the CDR3 is TGTGCCAGCAGCTTCGTACAGGGGGCCAATGAAAAACTGTTTTTT. The chain recombines TRBV5-8 with TRBJ1-4; the match to TRBD1 covers 9 bases. The CDR3 is 15 residues long. Germline V gene sequence: CDR1 SGHTS, CDR2 YDEGEE. V shed 2 bases and J 5 bases; nucleotides not matched to a gene: 4. Full variable domain (rest looked up from reference TRBV5-8 and TRBJ1-4): EAGVTQSPTHLIKTRGQQATLRCSPISGHTSVYWYQQALGLGLQFLLWYDEGEERNRGNFPPRFSGRQFPNYSSELNVNALELEDSALYLCASSFVQGANEKLFFGSGTQLSVL.

The chain links TRBV21-1 to TRBJ1-5. TRBV21-1 is a recognized pseudogene. This CDR3 spans 15 amino acids. The CDR3 DNA sequence: TGTGCCAGCAGCAAATCCTGGAGGGGTGGTCAGCCCCAGCATTTT. Translation gives CASSKSWRGGQPQHF.

This clone has just a few counts. DNA for the CDR3: TGTGCCAGCAGCCACGCGGGACAGGGCGCTCTCGGGGAGACCCAGTACTTC. Amino acids: CASSHAGQGALGETQYF. The chain carries TRBV3-1 (or the pseudogene TRBV3-2) and TRBJ2-5, with TRBD1 matching 9 bases. The CDR3 loop spans 17 amino acids. Trimming at V came to 3 bases and at J to 5 bases, leaving 13 bases not matched to a gene. The germline V gene encodes CDR1 LGHDT and CDR2 YNNKEL (reference sequence).

This sequence joins TRBV6-5 and TRBJ2-7; a weak D match, TRBD1 (5 bases). V was shortened by 5 bases and J by 3 bases, with 17 bases between the two germline ends. Germline CDR1 reads MNHEY; CDR2 reads SVGAGI. CDR3 size: 15 residues. CDR3 nucleotides: TGTGCCAGCAGTCCTATCTACGGCCAGGGCTACGAGCAGTACTTC. Its protein is CASSPIYGQGYEQYF.

The J gene is TRBJ2-1, the V gene TRBV20-1; D gene ambiguous. V was shortened by 6 bases and J by 2 bases, with 5 bases between the two germline ends. The germline CDR1 and CDR2 sequences are DFQATT and SNEGSKA (reference sequence). The CDR3 runs to 11 residues. CDR3 residues: CSATTYNEQFF. The DNA for the CDR3 is TGCAGTGCCACAACCTACAATGAGCAGTTCTTC.

The chain recombines TRBV18 with TRBJ1-1; 7 positions agree with TRBD1. CDR1 and CDR2 (germline): KGHSH, LQKENI. The CDR3 is 14 residues long. V trimming: 3 bases; J trimming: 5 bases; junction bases outside the gene matches: 6. DNA of the CDR3: TGTGCCAGCTCACCCCGACAGGGAGGAACTGAAGCTTTCTTT. This gives the protein CASSPRQGGTEAFF.

CDR3 in amino acids: CASSPGQNTEAFF. CDR3 DNA: TGTGCCAGCAGCCCGGGACAGAACACTGAAGCTTTCTTT. The chain is built from TRBV11-2 and TRBJ1-1; possibly TRBD1 for D (6 bases). V dropped 5 bases and J dropped 1 base, with 8 bases sitting between them. Germline V gene data show CDR1 as SGHAT and CDR2 as FQNNGV. CDR3 length: 13 residues. The complete variable domain, with remaining parts taken from reference TRBV11-2 and TRBJ1-1, reads EAGVAQSPRYKIIEKRQSVAFWCNPISGHATLYWYQQILGQGPKLLIQFQNNGVVDDSQLPKDRFSAERLKGVDSTLKIQPAKLEDSAVYLCASSPGQNTEAFFGQGTRLTVV.

This clone appeared once. This chain links TRBV18 with TRBJ1-6; D unresolved. In germline, CDR1 is KGHSH, CDR2 LQKENI. V was trimmed by 2 bases and J by 5 bases, leaving 10 bases between them. The CDR3 is 15 residues long. CDR3: CASSPSTGDNSPLHF. CDR3 in DNA: TGTGCCAGCTCACCATCGACGGGAGATAATTCACCCCTCCACTTT.

In DNA form, the CDR3 reads TGTGCCATCAGCCGACAGGGGGCGGGCTACACCTTC. Protein product: CAISRQGAGYTF. This chain joins TRBV10-3 and TRBJ1-2; TRBD1 matches at 10 bases. Germline CDR1 and CDR2: ENHRY and SYGVKD. J lost 8 bases, V lost 6 bases, and 3 bases had no gene match. There are 12 residues in the CDR3.

V usage is TRBV4-1 and J usage is TRBJ1-4; no clear D gene. The CDR3 covers 18 residues. The germline CDR1 and CDR2 sequences are MGHRA and YSYEKL. V gave up 0 bases and J gave up 0 bases, with 14 bases separating them. CDR3 amino acids: CASSQDQYLSSTNEKLFF. CDR3 DNA sequence: TGCGCCAGCAGCCAAGATCAATACTTAAGTTCAACTAATGAAAAACTGTTTTTT.

This chain links TRBV27 with TRBJ2-7, with D perhaps TRBD1 (6 bases). V lost 3 bases and J lost 2, with 11 bases in between. The germline gives CDR1 MNHEY, CDR2 SMNVEV (reference sequence). The CDR3 sequence is 14 residues long. The DNA of the CDR3 is TGTGCCAGCAGTTTTGAGGACAGTCCCTACGAGCAGTACTTC. Protein sequence: CASSFEDSPYEQYF.

This clone has a handful of counts. The chain uses TRBV5-1 and TRBJ2-5; D may be TRBD2 (7 bases). Germline V lookup: CDR1 SGHRS, CDR2 YFSETQ. The V end lost 3 bases, the J end lost 2 bases, and 17 bases lay between the germline ends. CDR3 length: 16 residues. The CDR3: CASSWSGAGAQETQYF. The CDR3 nucleotides are TGCGCCAGCAGCTGGTCAGGGGCGGGGGCTCAAGAGACCCAGTACTTC.